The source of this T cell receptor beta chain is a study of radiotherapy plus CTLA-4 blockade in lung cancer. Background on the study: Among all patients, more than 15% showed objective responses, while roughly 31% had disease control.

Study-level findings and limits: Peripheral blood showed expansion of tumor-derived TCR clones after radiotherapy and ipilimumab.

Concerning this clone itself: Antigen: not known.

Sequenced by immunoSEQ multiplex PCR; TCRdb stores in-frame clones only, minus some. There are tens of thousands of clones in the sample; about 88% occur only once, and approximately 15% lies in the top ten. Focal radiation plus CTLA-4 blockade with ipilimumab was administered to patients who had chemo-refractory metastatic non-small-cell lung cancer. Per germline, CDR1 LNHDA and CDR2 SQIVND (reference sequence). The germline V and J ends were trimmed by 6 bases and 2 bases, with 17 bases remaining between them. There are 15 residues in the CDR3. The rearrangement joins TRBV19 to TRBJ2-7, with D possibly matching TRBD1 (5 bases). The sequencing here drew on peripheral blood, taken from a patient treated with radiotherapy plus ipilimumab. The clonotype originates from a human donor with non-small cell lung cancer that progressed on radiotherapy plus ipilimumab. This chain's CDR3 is CASSRTWTNTYEQYF. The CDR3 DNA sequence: TGTGCCAGTAGCCGAACGTGGACAAACACCTACGAGCAGTACTTC.